This T cell receptor (beta chain) was retrieved from a study of glioma-infiltrating T cells. This clonotype was counted a few times. Its antigen is undetermined. The iRepertoire nested amplicon-rescue multiplex PCR amplified TCR alpha and beta CDR3s from RNA. One-step reverse transcription and amplification started from about 100-400 ng of tissue mRNA or PBMC total RNA. TCRdb reprocessed the multiplex PCR reads via MiXCR and lists one record per CDR3 protein. The sample consists of approximately 140,000 distinct CDR3 sequences, around 23% of them appearing once. This CDR3 is built from 18 residues. Trimming removed 3 bases from V and 4 bases from J, with 22 bases in between. CDR1 is MDHEN, CDR2 SYDVKM, per germline. Study-wide points: CDR3 overlap between tissue and blood was very small. Above-expected tissue-blood divergence occurred in all gliomas, most in low-grade ones.

This sequence joins TRBV28 and TRBJ2-1, with D possibly matching TRBD1 (6 bases). Sequenced input: glioma tissue, nonneoplastic brain tissue, or PBMCs (not recorded which). The TCR sequence derives from a human donor with low-grade glioma or glioblastoma, undergoing nonglioma brain surgery, or in good health (not recorded which). As DNA, the CDR3 is TGTGCCAGCAGTTTGTATGGACACCCTGGGGGCCTTTACAATGAGCAGTTCTTC. It yields the protein CASSLYGHPGGLYNEQFF.